These 8 T cell receptor beta chains were all obtained from the same sample, sequenced in a study of monozygotic twins with inflammatory bowel disease. One entry per CDR3 protein, without DNA, is what TCRdb gives after re-calling the 5' RACE reads. This sample carries 400,000 to 500,000 distinct CDR3 sequences, with around 2.4% going to the ten biggest clones. Sequenced input: blood. The source of these receptors is a human donor with ulcerative colitis or Crohn's disease, or a healthy co-twin of an affected twin (not recorded which).

The genes are TRBV15 and TRBJ1-2. This CDR3 contains 15 residues. Germline-derived CDR1 and CDR2 are LNHNV and YYDKDF (reference sequence). This chain's CDR3 is CATSPFSQAFYGYTF.

The chain links TRBV10-3 to TRBJ2-7; the TCRdb call, TRBD2, lacks DNA for checking. The CDR3 is 14 residues long. The germline V gene encodes CDR1 ENHRY and CDR2 SYGVKD. The CDR3 here is CAISAGTRSHEQYF.

The rearrangement uses TRBV5-1 and TRBJ1-5. The CDR3 is made up of 12 amino acids. Germline V gene sequence: CDR1 SGHRS, CDR2 YFSETQ. The CDR3 region is CASSLNGQPQHF.

This chain uses TRBV7-2 with TRBJ1-2. The germline gives CDR1 SGHTA, CDR2 FQGNSA. This CDR3 contains 14 residues. The CDR3 is CASSLGGTSYGYTF.

The V gene is TRBV7-9, the J gene TRBJ1-1; TCRdb's assignment of TRBD1 cannot be checked, as there is no DNA. This CDR3 has 16 amino acids. CDR1 SEHNR and CDR2 FQNEAQ come from the germline V gene (reference sequence). CDR3 sequence reads: CASSQRDRGWGTEAFF.

The V and J genes are TRBV3-1 and TRBJ2-5; the TRBD1 assignment by TCRdb is unverifiable without DNA. CDR3 size: 14 residues. Germline lookup yields CDR1 LGHDT and CDR2 YNNKEL (reference sequence). The chain's CDR3 is CASSHHVPSETQYF.

This sequence joins TRBV15 and TRBJ2-7; TCRdb selects TRBD1, and the lack of DNA leaves this call unchecked. The germline CDR1 and CDR2 sequences are LNHNV and YYDKDF (reference sequence). The CDR3 contains 16 residues. CDR3 in amino acids: CATSRVFGTGVYEQYF.

This chain joins TRBV29-1 and TRBJ2-5. Germline assignment: CDR1 SQVTM and CDR2 ANQGSEA. The CDR3 extends over 13 amino acids. The chain's CDR3 is CSVEVVGVGTQYF.